These 9 T cell receptor beta chains originate from one sample sequenced in a study of CD4 T cell repertoires in COVID-19. No antigen is known for these receptors. This table comes from immunoSEQ multiplex PCR, and its TCRdb copy is limited to in-frame clones, with some not included. Of fewer than 2,000 clones listed, around 16% were seen once; the top ten hold around 11%. Sequences were derived from memory CD4+ T cells, cultured in vitro, sampled after recovery from COVID-19. The source of these receptors is a human donor who had COVID-19.

This clone is classed as medium-sized. This chain uses TRBV6-2 or TRBV6-3 with TRBJ1-3; D may be TRBD1 (6 bases). Germline CDR1 MNHEY, CDR2 SVGEGT. V was clipped by 5 bases and J by 0 bases, with 14 bases between them. This CDR3 has 16 amino acids. CDR3 protein: CASSPPGQLSGNTIYF. CDR3 DNA sequence: TGTGCCAGCAGTCCCCCGGGACAACTCTCTGGAAACACCATATATTTT.

The genes are TRBV9 and TRBJ2-5; possible D gene TRBD1, 6 bases. V lost 3 bases to trimming and J lost 2 bases, with 17 bases between them. CDR1 and CDR2 (germline): SGDLS, YYNGEE. This CDR3 contains 16 residues. This CDR3 is CASSGLGALDQETQYF. CDR3 nucleotide sequence: TGTGCCAGCAGCGGTCTGGGGGCGTTGGATCAAGAGACCCAGTACTTC. Together with reference TRBV9 and TRBJ2-5, the CDR3 gives the full variable domain: DSGVTQTPKHLITATGQRVTLRCSPRSGDLSVYWYQQSLDQGLQFLIQYYNGEERAKGNILERFSAQQFPDLHSELNLSSLELGDSALYFCASSGLGALDQETQYFGPGTRLLVL.

This clone is labeled medium-sized (0.01 to 0.1%). The chain recombines TRBV5-6 with TRBJ2-3; tentatively, D is TRBD2 (6 bases). Germline values: CDR1 SGHDT, CDR2 YYEEEE. V was pared by 2 bases and J by 2 bases, with 15 bases between. The CDR3 contains 16 residues. DNA for the CDR3: TGTGCCAGCAGCTTCCGTACTAGCCCGGCCACAGATACGCAGTATTTT. Translation gives CASSFRTSPATDTQYF.

This clone is medium-sized in the sample. This sequence joins TRBV18 and TRBJ2-7; D gene uncertain. The CDR3 has 12 amino acids. CDR1 is KGHSH, CDR2 LQKENI, per germline. Deletions cut 3 bases from V and 3 bases from J, with 6 bases between. The CDR3 DNA sequence: TGTGCCAGCTCACCGGTGAACTACGAGCAGTACTTC. Translation gives CASSPVNYEQYF.

The chain couples TRBV18 to TRBJ1-2; D is unclear. This CDR3 is 15 amino acids long. The germline V and J ends were trimmed by 3 bases and 7 bases, with 18 bases remaining between them. Germline V gene sequence: CDR1 KGHSH, CDR2 LQKENI. In DNA, the CDR3 is TGTGCCAGCTCACCGATGAGGACGGCTGTCCGTGGCTACACCTTC. Its translation is CASSPMRTAVRGYTF.

This clone turned up a few times. This chain's CDR3 is CASSSLSGRSTYEQYF. CDR3 nucleotides: TGTGCCAGCAGTTCCCTTAGCGGGAGGTCGACCTACGAGCAGTACTTC. The V gene is TRBV6-5, the J gene TRBJ2-7; 10 bases map to TRBD2. The CDR3 extends over 16 amino acids. Per the germline V gene, CDR1 is MNHEY and CDR2 is SVGAGI. Unmatched junction bases numbered 8, after V lost 4 bases and J lost 2 bases.

In its sample, this clone was seen a few times. The chain uses TRBV7-9 and TRBJ2-3; TRBD1 is a possible D gene (6 bases). Trimming shortened V by 5 bases and J by 9 bases, and 9 bases separated the two germline ends. Germline lookup yields CDR1 SEHNR and CDR2 FQNEAQ (reference sequence). CDR3 size: 11 residues. The CDR3: CASSPGTTQYF. The CDR3 nucleotides are TGTGCCAGCAGCCCAGGGACAACGCAGTATTTT. Full variable domain (rest looked up from reference TRBV7-9 and TRBJ2-3): DTGVSQNPRHKITKRGQNVTFRCDPISEHNRLYWYRQTLGQGPEFLTYFQNEAQLEKSRLLSDRFSAERPKGSFSTLEIQRTEQGDSAMYLCASSPGTTQYFGPGTRLTVL.

By share, this clone counts as medium-sized (0.01 to 0.1%). This chain joins TRBV19 and TRBJ1-6; a possible D gene is TRBD1 (6 bases). This CDR3 is built from 15 residues. Germline values: CDR1 LNHDA, CDR2 SQIVND (reference sequence). V lost 3 bases and J 6 bases, leaving 12 bases between the germline ends. CDR3 sequence: CASSILPRGNSPLHF. The CDR3 DNA sequence: TGTGCCAGTAGTATTCTGCCCAGGGGTAATTCACCCCTCCACTTT.

This clone was detected a few times. This chain joins TRBV2 and TRBJ1-4; D call uncertain. Trimming shortened V by 4 bases and J by 10 bases, and 13 bases separated the two germline ends. This CDR3 has 13 residues. The germline CDR1 and CDR2 sequences are SNHLY and FYNNEI. The CDR3 here is CASSGTREGKLFF. CDR3 coding DNA: TGTGCCAGCAGTGGGACCCGGGAGGGAAAACTGTTTTTT.